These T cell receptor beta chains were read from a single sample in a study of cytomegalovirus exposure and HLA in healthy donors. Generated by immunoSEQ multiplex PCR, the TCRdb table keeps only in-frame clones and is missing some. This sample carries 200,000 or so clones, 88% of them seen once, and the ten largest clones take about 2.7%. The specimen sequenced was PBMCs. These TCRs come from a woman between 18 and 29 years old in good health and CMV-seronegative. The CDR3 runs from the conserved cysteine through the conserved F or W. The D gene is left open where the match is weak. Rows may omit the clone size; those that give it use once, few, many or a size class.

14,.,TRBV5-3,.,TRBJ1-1,TGTGCCAGAAGCTTGTCGGCGAGGGGGACTGAAGCTTTCTTT,CARSLSARGTEAFF
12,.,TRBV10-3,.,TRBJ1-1,TGTGCCATCAGTGAAATCGACACTGAAGCTTTCTTT,CAISEIDTEAFF
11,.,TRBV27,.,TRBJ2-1,TGTGCCAGCAGGCCCGGCGGTGAGCAGTTCTTC,CASRPGGEQFF
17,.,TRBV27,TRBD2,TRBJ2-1,TGTGCCAGCAGTTTATTCCCCCCTAGCGGGAGGCTTGATGAGCAGTTCTTC,CASSLFPPSGRLDEQFF
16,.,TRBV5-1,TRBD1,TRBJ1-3,TGCGCCAGCAGCTCAGGGGACAGCGGTACTGGAAACACCATATATTTT,CASSSGDSGTGNTIYF
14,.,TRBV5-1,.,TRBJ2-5,TGCGCCAGCAGCAGAGCTAGCGCTCAAGAGACCCAGTACTTC,CASSRASAQETQYF
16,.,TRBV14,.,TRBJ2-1,TGTGCCAGCAGCCAAGGAGGTCGGCTTCTCTACAATGAGCAGTTCTTC,CASSQGGRLLYNEQFF
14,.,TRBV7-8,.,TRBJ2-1,TGTGCCAGCAGCTTAGCCCTAGTGTACAATGAGCAGTTCTTC,CASSLALVYNEQFF
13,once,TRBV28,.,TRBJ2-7,TGTGCCAGCACCTTCCTAGGTTCCGACGAGCAGTACTTC,CASTFLGSDEQYF
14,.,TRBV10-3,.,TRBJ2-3,TGTGCCGCGGCGCAGGGGGAGGCCACAGATACGCAGTATTTT,CAAAQGEATDTQYF
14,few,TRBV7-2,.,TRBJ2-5,TGTGCCAGCAGCTTCGACGGGTATCGTAACCCCGAGGACTTC,CASSFDGYRNPEDF
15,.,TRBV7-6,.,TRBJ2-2,TGTGCCAGCAGCCCCGGGACATATAACACCGGGGAGCTGTTTTTT,CASSPGTYNTGELFF
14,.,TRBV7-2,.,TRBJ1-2,TGTGCCAGCAGCTTAGAGGAGGGAAACTATGGCTACACCTTC,CASSLEEGNYGYTF
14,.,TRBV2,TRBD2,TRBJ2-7,TGTGCCAGCAGTGAAGGGACTAGCGGCTACGAGCAGTACTTC,CASSEGTSGYEQYF
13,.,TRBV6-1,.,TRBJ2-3,TGTGCATCACAAGACAGACTCACAGATACGCAGTATTTT,CASQDRLTDTQYF
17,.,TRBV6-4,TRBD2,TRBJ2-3,TGTGCCAGCAGTGACTCGTCTAGCGGGAGTGGGACAGATACGCAGTATTTT,CASSDSSSGSGTDTQYF
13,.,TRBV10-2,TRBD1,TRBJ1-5,TGCGCCAGCAGTCGGGACAGGGATCAGCCCCAGCATTTT,CASSRDRDQPQHF
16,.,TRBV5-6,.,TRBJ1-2,TGTGCCAGCAGCTTGGTCTCCCGGGTATCACTTTATGGCTACACCTTC,CASSLVSRVSLYGYTF
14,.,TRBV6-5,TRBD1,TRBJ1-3,TGTGCCAGCAGTTACGGGACAGAAGGAAACACCATATATTTT,CASSYGTEGNTIYF
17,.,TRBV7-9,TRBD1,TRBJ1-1,TGTGCCAGCAGCCTCGGGACAGTCGAGATCCAGAACACTGAAGCTTTCTTT,CASSLGTVEIQNTEAFF